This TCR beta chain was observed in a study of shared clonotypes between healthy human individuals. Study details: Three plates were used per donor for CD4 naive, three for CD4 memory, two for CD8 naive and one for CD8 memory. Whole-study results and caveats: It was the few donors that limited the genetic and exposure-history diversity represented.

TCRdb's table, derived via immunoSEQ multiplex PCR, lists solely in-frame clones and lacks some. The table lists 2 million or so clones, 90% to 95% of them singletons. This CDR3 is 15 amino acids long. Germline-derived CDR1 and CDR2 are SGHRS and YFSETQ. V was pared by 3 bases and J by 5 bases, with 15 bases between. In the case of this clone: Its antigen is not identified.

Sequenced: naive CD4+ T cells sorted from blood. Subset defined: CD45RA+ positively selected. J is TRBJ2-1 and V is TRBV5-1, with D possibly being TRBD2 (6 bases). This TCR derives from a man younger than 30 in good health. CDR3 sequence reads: CASSSLGERDNEQFF. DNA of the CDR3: TGCGCCAGCAGCTCCTTGGGAGAGCGGGACAATGAGCAGTTCTTC.